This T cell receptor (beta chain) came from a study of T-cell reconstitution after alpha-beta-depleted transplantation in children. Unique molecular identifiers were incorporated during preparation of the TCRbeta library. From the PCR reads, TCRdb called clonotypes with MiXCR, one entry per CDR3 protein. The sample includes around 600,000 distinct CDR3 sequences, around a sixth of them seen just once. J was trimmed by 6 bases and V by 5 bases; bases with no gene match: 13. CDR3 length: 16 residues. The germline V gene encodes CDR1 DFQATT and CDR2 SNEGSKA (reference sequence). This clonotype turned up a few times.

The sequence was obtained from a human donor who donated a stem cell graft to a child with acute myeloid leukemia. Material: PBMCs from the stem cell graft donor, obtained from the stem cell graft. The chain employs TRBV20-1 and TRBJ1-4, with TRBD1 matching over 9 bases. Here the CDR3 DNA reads TGCAGTGCTTCCCACGGGACAGGGTTTGGGGATGAAAAACTGTTTTTT. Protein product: CSASHGTGFGDEKLFF.